This TCR beta chain was sequenced during a study of blood T cell repertoires in COVID-19. Per the original data handling: Amplification of reference gene primers was used by the study to estimate nucleated cell counts. Assay: immunoSEQ multiplex PCR; the TCRdb copy retains only in-frame clones and omits some. The D gene and trimming were derived from the DNA, and the V and J assignments and clone size from that table. Of about 50,000 clones in the sample, approximately 78% were seen once. This CDR3 contains 14 residues. The germline CDR1 and CDR2 sequences are SGHDN and FVKESK. The ends were cut back, 3 bases at V and 7 bases at J, with 15 bases in the middle.

The V gene is TRBV14, the J gene TRBJ2-5, with D possibly TRBD2 on 6 matching bases. The specimen sequenced was PBMCs or T cells enriched from blood (not recorded which). This clonotype was sampled from a woman aged 50 to 65 with acute COVID-19. The CDR3 nucleotides are TGTGCCAGCAGCCACAGGCTAGTCGGGGGGACCCAGTACTTC. Its translation is CASSHRLVGGTQYF.